A single TCR beta chain is shown here with its context. Using MiXCR, TCRdb re-called clones from the PCR reads. The sample lists about 33,000 clones, 11% occurring once. The sample belongs to a study of metastatic and nonmetastatic thyroid tumors. V was pared by 9 bases and J by 5 bases, with 11 bases of the junction left unmatched. The CDR3 runs 17 residues. Germline lookup yields CDR1 MNHEY and CDR2 SMNVEV (reference sequence). Patients underwent thyroid surgery, and none had received any treatment before it. This TCR derives from a female donor with papillary thyroid cancer or a benign thyroid nodule (not recorded which). Some clones in this sample may be carry-over from other donors' samples. The chain has TRBV27 and TRBJ2-1, with 15 bases identical to TRBD2. Sequencing was done on a sample of blood. In DNA, the CDR3 is TGTGCCAGGAGTCCCGGACTAGCGGGAGGGCCTGACAATGAGCAGTTCTTC. It is translated as CARSPGLAGGPDNEQFF.